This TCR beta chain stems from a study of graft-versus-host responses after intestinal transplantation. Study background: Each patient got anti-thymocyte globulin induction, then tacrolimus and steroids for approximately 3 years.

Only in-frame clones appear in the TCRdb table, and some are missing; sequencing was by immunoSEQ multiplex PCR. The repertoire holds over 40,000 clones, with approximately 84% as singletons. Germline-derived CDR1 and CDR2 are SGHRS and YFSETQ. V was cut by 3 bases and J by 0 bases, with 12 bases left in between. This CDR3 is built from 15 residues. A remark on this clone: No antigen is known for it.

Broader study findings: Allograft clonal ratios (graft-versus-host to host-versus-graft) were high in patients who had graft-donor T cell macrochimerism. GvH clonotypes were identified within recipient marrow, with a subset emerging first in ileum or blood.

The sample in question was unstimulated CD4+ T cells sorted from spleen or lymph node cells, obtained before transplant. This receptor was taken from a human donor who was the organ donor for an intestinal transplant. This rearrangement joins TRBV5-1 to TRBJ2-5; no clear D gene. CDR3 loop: CASSSVLSYQETQYF. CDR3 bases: TGCGCCAGCAGCTCCGTTCTTAGTTACCAAGAGACCCAGTACTTC.